Each of the 10 T cell receptor beta chains below was sequenced from the same sample in a study of shared clonotypes between healthy human individuals. Generated by immunoSEQ multiplex PCR, the TCRdb table keeps only in-frame clones and is missing some. The sample has a few hundred thousand clones, about 95% seen once; the top ten hold approximately 0.1%. Naive CD8 cells were CD45RO-negative, positively selected for CCR7, excluding terminally differentiated effector memory CD45RA+ cells. The source material was naive CD8+ T cells sorted from blood. The receptors were sampled from a woman in her 30s in good health.

The chain couples TRBV28 to TRBJ2-5, with 7 bases identical to TRBD1. V lost 4 bases and J lost 1; bases outside the gene matches: 6. CDR1 MDHEN and CDR2 SYDVKM come from the germline V gene. CDR3 length: 15 residues. DNA of the CDR3: TGTGCCAGCAGTTCACCGACAGGGCTCCAAGAGACCCAGTACTTC. Translated, it gives CASSSPTGLQETQYF.

The chain combines TRBV19 with TRBJ2-2; D uncertain. Trimming shortened V by 10 bases and J by 8 bases, and 17 bases separated the two germline ends. CDR1 and CDR2 from the germline V gene are LNHDA and SQIVND (reference sequence). There are 13 residues in the CDR3. The CDR3 is CATHGSFTGELFF. The CDR3 bases are TGTGCCACCCACGGGTCGTTCACGGGGGAGCTGTTTTTT.

The chain has TRBV28 and TRBJ1-1; D is uncertain. CDR3 length equals 12 residues. The ends were cut back, 6 bases at V and 13 bases at J, with 18 bases in the middle. Germline CDR1 reads MDHEN; CDR2 reads SYDVKM. The CDR3 here is CASSLGPEEDFF. In DNA, the CDR3 is TGTGCCAGCAGCCTTGGGCCCGAGGAGGATTTCTTT.

The chain is built from TRBV4-2 and TRBJ2-1; a weak D match, TRBD2 (6 bases). The CDR3 length is 17 residues. CDR1 and CDR2 from the germline V gene are LGHNA and YNFKEQ. The ends were cut back, 3 bases at V and 4 bases at J, with 19 bases in the middle. CDR3: CASSQDLASRGYNEQFF. For the CDR3, the DNA is TGTGCCAGCAGCCAGGACTTAGCCTCGCGGGGATACAATGAGCAGTTCTTC.

The gene calls are TRBV28 and TRBJ1-5; 8 bases line up with TRBD1. The CDR3 is made up of 16 amino acids. Germline V lookup: CDR1 MDHEN, CDR2 SYDVKM. V lost 3 bases, J lost 1 base, and 5 bases stayed unmatched. The CDR3 protein is CASSFLGQASNQPQHF. The CDR3 nucleotides are TGTGCCAGCAGTTTCCTGGGACAGGCAAGCAATCAGCCCCAGCATTTT.

This clone was seen once. The chain's CDR3 is CASSEGLGGSADTQYF. CDR3 coding DNA: TGTGCCAGCAGTGAAGGACTGGGGGGTTCCGCAGATACGCAGTATTTT. The rearrangement links TRBV6-1 to TRBJ2-3; TRBD2 is a possible D gene (6 bases). Deletions cut 1 base from V and 4 bases from J, with 15 bases between. There are 16 residues in the CDR3. Germline CDR1 is MNHNS and CDR2 is SASEGT.

V and J are TRBV6-6 and TRBJ2-1, with 11 bases fitting TRBD2. The CDR3 contains 16 residues. CDR1 and CDR2 (germline): MNHNY, SVGAGI (reference sequence). V was pared by 1 base and J by 4 bases, with 3 bases of the junction left unmatched. The CDR3 region has the DNA TGTGCCAGCAGTTACTTTGGGACTAGCGGTTACAATGAGCAGTTCTTC. This translates into CASSYFGTSGYNEQFF.

This rearrangement joins TRBV15 to TRBJ1-5; a possible D gene is TRBD1 (6 bases). Germline CDR1 is LNHNV and CDR2 is YYDKDF (reference sequence). The V end was cut by 0 bases, the J end by 8 bases, with 14 bases between. This CDR3 spans 15 amino acids. In DNA form, the CDR3 reads TGTGCCACCAGCAGAGATAGGGGGATACTGGAGCCCCAGCATTTT. This gives the protein CATSRDRGILEPQHF.

V and J are TRBV4-1 and TRBJ2-7; 11 positions match TRBD2. Germline V gene lookup returns CDR1 MGHRA and CDR2 YSYEKL. J was trimmed by 0 bases and V by 0 bases; bases with no gene match: 4. This CDR3 is 17 amino acids long. CDR3 loop: CASSQEWLAGGSYEQYF. Here the CDR3 DNA reads TGCGCCAGCAGCCAAGAATGGCTAGCGGGGGGCTCCTACGAGCAGTACTTC.

This rearrangement joins TRBV27 to TRBJ1-4; D might be TRBD1 (6 bases). Per the germline V gene, CDR1 is MNHEY and CDR2 is SMNVEV (reference sequence). V lost 2 bases and J lost 11, with 12 bases in between. CDR3 length: 13 amino acids. The CDR3 nucleotides are TGTGCCAGCAGTTTAAAACAGGGTGATAAACTGTTTTTT. This codes for CASSLKQGDKLFF.